The sequence of this T cell receptor (beta chain) was determined in a study of OX40 agonist ivuxolimab in advanced cancers. General study findings and limits: Nonresponders included some who also had low normalized T-cell clonal expansion.

Sequenced by immunoSEQ multiplex PCR; TCRdb stores in-frame clones only, minus some. The sample has approximately 35,000 clones; around 80% are singletons. With respect to this clone: Its antigen is undetermined.

CDR3 length: 14 residues. CDR1 and CDR2 from the germline V gene are MDHEN and SYDVKM. V lost 6 bases, J lost 3 bases, and 14 bases lay in between. The sample in question was CD4+ or CD8+ T cells sorted from blood, obtained in a trial of the OX40 agonist ivuxolimab. The clonotype originates from an adult with an advanced solid tumor such as melanoma, head and neck, liver or kidney cancer. The V and J genes are TRBV28 and TRBJ1-1; D not resolved. CDR3 in amino acids: CASSPGNVYTEAFF. DNA of the CDR3: TGTGCCAGCAGCCCTGGGAACGTCTACACTGAAGCTTTCTTT.